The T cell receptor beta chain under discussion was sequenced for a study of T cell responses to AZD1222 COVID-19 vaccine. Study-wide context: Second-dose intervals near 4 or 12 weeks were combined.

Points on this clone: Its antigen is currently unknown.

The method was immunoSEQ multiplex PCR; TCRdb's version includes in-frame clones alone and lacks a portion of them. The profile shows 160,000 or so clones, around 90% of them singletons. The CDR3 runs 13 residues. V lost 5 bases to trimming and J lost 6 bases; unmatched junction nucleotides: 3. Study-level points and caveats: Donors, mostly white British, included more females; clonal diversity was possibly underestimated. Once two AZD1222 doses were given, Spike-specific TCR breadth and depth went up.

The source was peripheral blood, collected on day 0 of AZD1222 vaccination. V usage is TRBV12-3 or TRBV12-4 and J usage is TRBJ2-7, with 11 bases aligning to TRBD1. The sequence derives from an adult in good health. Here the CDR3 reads CASSPGTGGEQYF. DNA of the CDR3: TGTGCCAGCAGTCCCGGGACAGGGGGCGAGCAGTACTTC.